Listed below are T cell receptor beta chains from one sample, sequenced in a study of cytomegalovirus exposure and HLA in healthy donors. Assay used: immunoSEQ multiplex PCR; TCRdb lists only in-frame clones, some missing. In the table there are about 110,000 clones, around 88% of which are singletons. The sample comprised PBMCs. These receptor sequences come from a man aged 35-49 years in good health and CMV-seronegative. The conserved cysteine and the conserved F or W are not part of the CDR3 here.

v_gene,j_gene,CDR3aa
TRBV5-1,TRBJ2-1,ASSFLGLAGGPWNEQF
TRBV29-1,TRBJ2-3,SVVSGVITDTQY
TRBV7-9,TRBJ1-2,ASNNPGVGGAET
TRBV13,TRBJ2-7,ASTSDRAHEQY
TRBV20-1,TRBJ2-3,SATITDTQY
TRBV2,TRBJ2-3,ASRRTSGAPDTQY
TRBV28,TRBJ1-2,ASSSVITGFNYGYT
TRBV4-1,TRBJ2-5,ASSVQGTETQY
TRBV4-1,TRBJ1-5,ASSQETGKGNQPQH
TRBV5-1,TRBJ2-7,ASSLRGTHEQY
TRBV6-1,TRBJ1-1,ASSMDLSLEAF
TRBV5-1,TRBJ2-1,ASSRTGINEQF
TRBV5-1,TRBJ2-1,ASSPRDRGNEQF
TRBV7-6,TRBJ1-3,ASSLGLSGGNTIY
TRBV30,TRBJ2-3,AWSVRVGTDTQY